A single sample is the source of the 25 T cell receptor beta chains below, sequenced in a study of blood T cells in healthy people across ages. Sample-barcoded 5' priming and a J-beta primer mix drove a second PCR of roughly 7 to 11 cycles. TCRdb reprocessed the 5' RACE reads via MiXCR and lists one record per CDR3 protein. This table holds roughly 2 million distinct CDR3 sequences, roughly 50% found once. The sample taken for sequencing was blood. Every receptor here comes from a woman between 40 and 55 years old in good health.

CDR3 sequence (DNA): TGTGCTAGTGGTTTGGCCCTGGGGCTTCCCTACGAGCAGTACTTC. Its translation is CASGLALGLPYEQYF. The chain is built from TRBV12-5 and TRBJ2-7; a possible D gene is TRBD1 (5 bases). The germline V and J ends were trimmed by 1 base and 2 bases, with 12 bases remaining between them. The CDR3 covers 15 residues. Germline V gene sequence: CDR1 LGHNT, CDR2 FRNRAP. The complete variable domain, with remaining parts taken from reference TRBV12-5 and TRBJ2-7, reads DARVTQTPRHKVTEMGQEVTMRCQPILGHNTVFWYRQTMMQGLELLAYFRNRAPLDDSGMPKDRFSAEMPDATLATLKIQPSEPRDSAVYFCASGLALGLPYEQYFGPGTRLTVT.

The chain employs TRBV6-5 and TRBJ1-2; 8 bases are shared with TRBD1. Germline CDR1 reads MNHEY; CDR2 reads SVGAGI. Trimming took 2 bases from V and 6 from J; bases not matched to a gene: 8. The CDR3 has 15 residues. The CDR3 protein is CASSYRKLQGDGYTF. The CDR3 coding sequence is TGTGCCAGCAGTTACCGAAAGTTACAGGGGGATGGCTACACCTTC.

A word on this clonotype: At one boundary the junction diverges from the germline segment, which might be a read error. CDR3 region: CVSSPFPGVGSTEAFF. CDR3 in DNA: TGTGTCAGCAGCCCCTTTCCGGGGGTCGGGAGTACTGAAGCTTTCTTT. The chain uses TRBV11-2 and TRBJ1-1, with a weak D call TRBD1 (5 bases). Looked up from germline, CDR1 is SGHAT and CDR2 is FQNNGV. CDR3 length: 16 amino acids.

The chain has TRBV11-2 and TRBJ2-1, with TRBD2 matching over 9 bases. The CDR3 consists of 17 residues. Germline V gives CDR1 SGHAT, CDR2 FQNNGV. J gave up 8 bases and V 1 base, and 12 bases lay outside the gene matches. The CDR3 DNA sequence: TGTGCCAGCAGCTTAGTTCGAGGCGGCGGGGGGGGTTATGAGCAGTTCTTC. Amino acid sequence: CASSLVRGGGGGYEQFF.

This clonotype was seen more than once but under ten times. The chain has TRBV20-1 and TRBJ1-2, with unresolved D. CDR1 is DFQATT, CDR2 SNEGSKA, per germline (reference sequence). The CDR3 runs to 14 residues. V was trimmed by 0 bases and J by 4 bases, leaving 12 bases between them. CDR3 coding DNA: TGCAGTGCTAGAGATGTAGTCTTGATCTATGGCTACACCTTC. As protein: CSARDVVLIYGYTF.

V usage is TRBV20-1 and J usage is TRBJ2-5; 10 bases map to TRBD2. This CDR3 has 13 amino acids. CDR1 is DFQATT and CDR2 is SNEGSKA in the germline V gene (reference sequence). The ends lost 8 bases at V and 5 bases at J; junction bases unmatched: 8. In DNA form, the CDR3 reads TGCAGTAGTCCAGCGGGGGGGGTGGAGACCCAGTACTTC. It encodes CSSPAGGVETQYF.

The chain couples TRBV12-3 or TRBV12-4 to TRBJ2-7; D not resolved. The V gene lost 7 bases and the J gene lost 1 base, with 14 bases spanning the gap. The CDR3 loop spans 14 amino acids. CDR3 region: CASNSDGQSYEQYF. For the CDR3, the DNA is TGTGCCAGCAACTCGGACGGGCAGTCCTACGAGCAGTACTTC.

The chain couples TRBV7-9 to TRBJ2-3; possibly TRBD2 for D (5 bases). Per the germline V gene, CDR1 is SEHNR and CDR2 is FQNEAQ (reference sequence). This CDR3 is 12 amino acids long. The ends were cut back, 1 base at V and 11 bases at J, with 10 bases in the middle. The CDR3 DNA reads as TGTGCCAGCAGCTTAGTTCTAGCAATGCAGTATTTT. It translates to CASSLVLAMQYF.

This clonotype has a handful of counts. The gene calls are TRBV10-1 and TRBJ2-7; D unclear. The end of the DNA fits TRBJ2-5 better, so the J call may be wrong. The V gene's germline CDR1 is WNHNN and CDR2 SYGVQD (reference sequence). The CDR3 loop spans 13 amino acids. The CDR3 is CASSERPKETQYF. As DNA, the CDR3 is TGCGCCAGCAGTGAGCGTCCGAAGGAGACCCAGTACTTC.

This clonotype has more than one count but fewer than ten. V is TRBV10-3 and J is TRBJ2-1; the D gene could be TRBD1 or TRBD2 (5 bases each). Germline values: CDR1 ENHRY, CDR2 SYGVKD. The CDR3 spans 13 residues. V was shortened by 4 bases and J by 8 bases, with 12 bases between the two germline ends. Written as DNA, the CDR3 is TGTGCCATCAGTGCCAGGGACGGCGATGAGCAGTTCTTC. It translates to CAISARDGDEQFF.

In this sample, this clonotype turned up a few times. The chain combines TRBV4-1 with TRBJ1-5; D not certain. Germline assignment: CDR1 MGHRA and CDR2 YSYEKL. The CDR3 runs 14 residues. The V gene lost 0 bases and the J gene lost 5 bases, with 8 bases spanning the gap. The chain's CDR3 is CASSQELNYQPQHF. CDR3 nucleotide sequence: TGCGCCAGCAGCCAAGAATTGAACTATCAGCCCCAGCATTTT.

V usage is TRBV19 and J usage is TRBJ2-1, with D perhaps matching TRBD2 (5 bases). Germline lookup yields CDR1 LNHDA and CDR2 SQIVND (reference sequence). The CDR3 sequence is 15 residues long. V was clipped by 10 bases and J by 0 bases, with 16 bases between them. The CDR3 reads CATKGEVGSYNEQFF. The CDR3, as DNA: TGTGCCACCAAGGGAGAGGTGGGCTCCTACAATGAGCAGTTCTTC.

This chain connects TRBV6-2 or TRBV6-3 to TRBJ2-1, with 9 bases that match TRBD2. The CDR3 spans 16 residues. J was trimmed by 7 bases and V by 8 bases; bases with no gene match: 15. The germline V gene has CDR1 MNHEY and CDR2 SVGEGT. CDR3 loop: CASCPFAGGPDNEQFF. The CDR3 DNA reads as TGTGCCAGCTGTCCATTCGCGGGGGGGCCTGATAATGAGCAGTTCTTC.

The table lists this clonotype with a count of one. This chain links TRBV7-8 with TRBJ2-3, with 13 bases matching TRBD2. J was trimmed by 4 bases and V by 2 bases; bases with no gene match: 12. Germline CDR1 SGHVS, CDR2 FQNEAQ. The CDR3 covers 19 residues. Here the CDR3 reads CASSLRTSGRIGGADTQYF. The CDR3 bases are TGTGCCAGCAGCTTAAGGACTAGCGGGAGAATAGGTGGGGCAGATACGCAGTATTTT.

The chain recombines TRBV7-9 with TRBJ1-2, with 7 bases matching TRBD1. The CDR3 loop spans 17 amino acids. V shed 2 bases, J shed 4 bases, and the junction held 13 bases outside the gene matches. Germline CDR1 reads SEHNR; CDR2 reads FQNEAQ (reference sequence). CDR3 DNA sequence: TGTGCCAGCAGCTTAATTCCCCCCCGGGGACAGAGCTATGGCTACACCTTC. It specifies CASSLIPPRGQSYGYTF.

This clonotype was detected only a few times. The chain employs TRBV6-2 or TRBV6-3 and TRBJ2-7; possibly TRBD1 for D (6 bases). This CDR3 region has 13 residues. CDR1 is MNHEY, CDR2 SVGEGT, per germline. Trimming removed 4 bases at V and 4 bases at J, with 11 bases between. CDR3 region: CASSSGQEYEQYF. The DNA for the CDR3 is TGTGCCAGCAGTTCGGGACAAGAGTACGAGCAGTACTTC.

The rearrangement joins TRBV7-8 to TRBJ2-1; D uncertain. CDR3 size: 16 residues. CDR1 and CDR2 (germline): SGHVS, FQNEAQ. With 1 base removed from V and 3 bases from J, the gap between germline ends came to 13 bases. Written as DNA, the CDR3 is TGTGCCAGCAGCTTAGGGTCAGGAGACATCTACAATGAGCAGTTCTTC. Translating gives CASSLGSGDIYNEQFF.

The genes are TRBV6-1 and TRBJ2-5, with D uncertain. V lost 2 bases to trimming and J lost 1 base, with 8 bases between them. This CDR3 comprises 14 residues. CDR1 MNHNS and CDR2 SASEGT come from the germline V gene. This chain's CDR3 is CASSELTGQETQYF. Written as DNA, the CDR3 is TGTGCCAGCAGTGAACTGACTGGCCAAGAGACCCAGTACTTC.

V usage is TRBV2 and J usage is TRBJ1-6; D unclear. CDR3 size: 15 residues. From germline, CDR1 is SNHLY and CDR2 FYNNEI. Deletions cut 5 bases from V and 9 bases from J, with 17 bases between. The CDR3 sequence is CASSKLPGNGSPLHF. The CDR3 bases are TGTGCCAGCAGTAAACTTCCGGGTAACGGTTCACCCCTCCACTTT.

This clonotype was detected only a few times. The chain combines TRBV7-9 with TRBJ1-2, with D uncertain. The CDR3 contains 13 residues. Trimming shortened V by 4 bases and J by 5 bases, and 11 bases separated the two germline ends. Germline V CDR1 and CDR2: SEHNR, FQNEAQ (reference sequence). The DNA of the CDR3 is TGTGCCAGCAGCTCCTTGCCTCTATATGGCTACACCTTC. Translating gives CASSSLPLYGYTF.

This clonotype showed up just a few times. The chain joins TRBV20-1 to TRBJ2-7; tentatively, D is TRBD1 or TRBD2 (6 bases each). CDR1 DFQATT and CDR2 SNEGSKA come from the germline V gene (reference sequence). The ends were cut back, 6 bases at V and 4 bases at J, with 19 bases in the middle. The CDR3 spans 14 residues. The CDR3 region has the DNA TGCAGTGCAATCGGGGGCCCTTACGTATACGAGCAGTACTTC. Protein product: CSAIGGPYVYEQYF.

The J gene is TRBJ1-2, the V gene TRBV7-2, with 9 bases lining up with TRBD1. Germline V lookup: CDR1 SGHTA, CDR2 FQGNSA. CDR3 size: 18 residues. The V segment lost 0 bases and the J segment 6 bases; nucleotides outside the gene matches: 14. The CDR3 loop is CASSLAVSWGQGLDGYTF. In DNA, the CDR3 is TGTGCCAGCAGCTTAGCGGTTTCATGGGGACAGGGACTGGATGGCTACACCTTC. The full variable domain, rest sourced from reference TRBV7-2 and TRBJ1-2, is GAGVSQSPSNKVTEKGKDVELRCDPISGHTALYWYRQSLGQGLEFLIYFQGNSAPDKSGLPSDRFSAERTGGSVSTLTIQRTQQEDSAVYLCASSLAVSWGQGLDGYTFGSGTRLTVV.

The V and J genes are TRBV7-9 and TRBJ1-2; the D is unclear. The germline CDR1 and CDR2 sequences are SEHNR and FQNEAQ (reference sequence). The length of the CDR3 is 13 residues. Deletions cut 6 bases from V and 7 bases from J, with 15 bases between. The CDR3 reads CASRPVGLGGYTF. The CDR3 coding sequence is TGTGCCAGCAGGCCTGTGGGGTTGGGTGGCTACACCTTC.

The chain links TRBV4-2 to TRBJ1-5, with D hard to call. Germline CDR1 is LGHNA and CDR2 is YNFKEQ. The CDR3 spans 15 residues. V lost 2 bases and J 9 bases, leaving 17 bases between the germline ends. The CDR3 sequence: CASSQNQESISPQHF. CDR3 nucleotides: TGTGCCAGCAGCCAAAATCAGGAGTCGATATCGCCCCAGCATTTT.

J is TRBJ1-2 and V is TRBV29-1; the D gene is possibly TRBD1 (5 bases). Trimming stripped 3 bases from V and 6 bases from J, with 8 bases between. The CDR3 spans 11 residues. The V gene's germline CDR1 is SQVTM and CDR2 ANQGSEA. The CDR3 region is CSVDKGDGYTF. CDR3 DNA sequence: TGCAGCGTTGACAAAGGGGATGGCTACACCTTC.